These 32 T cell receptor beta chains were sequenced from one sample in a study of blood T cell repertoires in COVID-19. Repertoires were generated with immunoSEQ multiplex PCR, while TCRdb's copy carries only in-frame clones and drops some. The sample carries 300,000 or so clones, about nine tenths recorded once. The sequencing input was PBMCs or T cells enriched from blood (not recorded which). The receptors were gathered from a woman aged 25-40 years who had recovered from COVID-19.

A remark on this clone: The junction differs from germline at one of its ends, possibly a read error. The DNA of the CDR3 is TGTGCCAGCAGCCCCCTCGGACAGTCCTCCGAGCAGTACTTC. Amino acid sequence: CASSPLGQSSEQYF. This chain joins TRBV6-6 and TRBJ2-7; tentatively, D is TRBD1 (6 bases). The germline gives CDR1 MNHNY, CDR2 SVGAGI (reference sequence). This CDR3 is built from 14 residues.

The rearrangement links TRBV24-1 to TRBJ2-3; TRBD2 matches at 8 bases. J gave up 4 bases and V 3 bases, and 8 bases lay outside the gene matches. The length of the CDR3 is 16 residues. CDR1 and CDR2 from the germline V gene are KGHDR and SFDVKD. DNA for the CDR3: TGTGCCACCAGTGATGCTGGGGGGCGGGAGGCAGATACGCAGTATTTT. Protein product: CATSDAGGREADTQYF.

The genes are TRBV15 and TRBJ2-4, with D maybe TRBD1 (6 bases). Trimming removed 0 bases at V and 0 bases at J, with 15 bases between. CDR1 is LNHNV and CDR2 is YYDKDF in the germline V gene (reference sequence). The CDR3 is 18 amino acids. The CDR3 coding sequence is TGTGCCACCAGCAGAGATTTGACGGACAGCAGAGCCAAAAACATTCAGTACTTC. Protein: CATSRDLTDSRAKNIQYF.

The chain uses TRBV28 and TRBJ1-1, with D maybe TRBD1 (6 bases). Germline V CDR1 and CDR2: MDHEN, SYDVKM. This CDR3 is 14 amino acids long. Trimming left V 3 bases short and J 6 bases short, with 14 bases between. This CDR3 is CASSLPRAGAEAFF. The DNA of the CDR3 is TGTGCCAGCAGTTTGCCCAGGGCAGGGGCTGAAGCTTTCTTT.

The rearrangement uses TRBV5-4 and TRBJ2-7; no firm D call. Trimming removed 0 bases at V and 1 base at J, with 2 bases between. The germline gives CDR1 SGHNT, CDR2 YYREEE (reference sequence). The CDR3 extends over 12 amino acids. The CDR3 loop reads CASSLASYEQYF. The CDR3 DNA reads as TGTGCCAGCAGCTTGGCTTCCTACGAGCAGTACTTC.

The rearrangement uses TRBV9 and TRBJ2-3, with D hard to call. Trimming stripped 4 bases from V and 0 bases from J, with 15 bases between. Germline V gene lookup returns CDR1 SGDLS and CDR2 YYNGEE. This CDR3 has 16 amino acids. This CDR3 reads CASSFGTAASTDTQYF. The CDR3 nucleotides are TGTGCCAGCAGCTTCGGTACCGCCGCTAGCACAGATACGCAGTATTTT.

The sample holds one count of this clone. The CDR3 reads CARAGLAGEQFF. Here the CDR3 DNA reads TGTGCCAGAGCGGGACTAGCGGGAGAGCAGTTCTTC. The rearrangement uses TRBV2 and TRBJ2-1; TRBD2 matches 13 bases. J lost 10 bases, V lost 9 bases, and 3 bases had no gene match. Germline V gene data show CDR1 as SNHLY and CDR2 as FYNNEI. The CDR3 spans 12 residues.

The chain uses TRBV7-2 and TRBJ2-7, with 12 bases aligning to TRBD2. V shed 4 bases, J shed 3 bases, and the junction held 4 bases outside the gene matches. Germline values: CDR1 SGHTA, CDR2 FQGNSA. The CDR3 consists of 15 residues. This CDR3 reads CASSYGLAGHYEQYF. CDR3 DNA sequence: TGTGCCAGCAGCTACGGACTAGCGGGGCACTACGAGCAGTACTTC.

This clone was detected once. The chain combines TRBV27 with TRBJ2-2; 7 bases line up with TRBD2. The CDR3 is made up of 15 amino acids. With V trimmed by 3 bases and J by 1 base, 2 bases remained unmatched. Germline V gives CDR1 MNHEY, CDR2 SMNVEV (reference sequence). Written as DNA, the CDR3 is TGTGCCAGCAGTTTGCTAGCGGTGAACACCGGGGAGCTGTTTTTT. Translation gives CASSLLAVNTGELFF.

The rearrangement links TRBV11-1 to TRBJ2-3; no reliable D call. Germline values: CDR1 SGHAT, CDR2 FQDESV (reference sequence). Trimming removed 1 base from V and 2 bases from J, with 10 bases in between. There are 15 residues in the CDR3. The CDR3 DNA is TGTGCCAGCAGCTTAGGAGCTGGGCCCACAGATACGCAGTATTTT. Encoded protein: CASSLGAGPTDTQYF.

V usage is TRBV4-3 and J usage is TRBJ1-1; TRBD1 matches at 7 bases. Unmatched junction bases numbered 6, after V lost 0 bases and J lost 5 bases. The V gene's germline CDR1 is LGHNA and CDR2 YSLEER. CDR3 length: 15 residues. The CDR3 reads CASSQDPRGRTEAFF. CDR3 sequence (DNA): TGCGCCAGCAGCCAAGATCCGAGGGGGCGGACTGAAGCTTTCTTT.

As to this clone: The sample has other DNA sequences that encode this CDR3 too. The V gene is TRBV18, the J gene TRBJ1-1, with D uncertain. The CDR3 is made up of 13 amino acids. Germline CDR1 KGHSH, CDR2 LQKENI. Between the trimmed V and J ends, which lost 5 bases and 0 bases, there was a span of 7 bases. The CDR3 DNA follows: TGTGCCAGCTCATCAGGTTTGAACACTGAAGCTTTCTTT. This codes for CASSSGLNTEAFF.

This chain links TRBV7-9 with TRBJ2-1; TRBD1 matches at 12 bases. Per germline, CDR1 SEHNR and CDR2 FQNEAQ (reference sequence). With 5 bases clipped from V and 6 bases from J, the junction kept 14 bases outside the gene matches. The CDR3 has 18 residues. DNA of the CDR3: TGTGCCAGCAGCGTAGATGTGATGGGACAGGGGGCTTTCAATGAGCAGTTCTTC. Translating it yields CASSVDVMGQGAFNEQFF. Together with reference TRBV7-9 and TRBJ2-1, the CDR3 gives the full variable domain: DTGVSQNPRHKITKRGQNVTFRCDPISEHNRLYWYRQTLGQGPEFLTYFQNEAQLEKSRLLSDRFSAERPKGSFSTLEIQRTEQGDSAMYLCASSVDVMGQGAFNEQFFGPGTRLTVL.

The rearrangement uses TRBV28 and TRBJ2-1; 7 bases line up with TRBD2. The V gene's germline CDR1 is MDHEN and CDR2 SYDVKM. This CDR3 has 15 residues. Trimming cost V 3 bases and J 10 bases; bases outside gene matches: 12. The CDR3 spells CASSFLGLAASEQFF. The CDR3, as DNA: TGTGCCAGCAGTTTCTTGGGGCTAGCGGCCTCGGAGCAGTTCTTC.

CDR3 sequence reads: CASSYGWREWGDTQYF. The CDR3 DNA reads as TGTGCCAGCAGTTATGGTTGGCGGGAGTGGGGAGATACGCAGTATTTT. This chain joins TRBV6-2 or TRBV6-3 and TRBJ2-3; 7 bases agree with TRBD2. The germline V gene encodes CDR1 MNHEY and CDR2 SVGEGT. V gave up 3 bases and J gave up 5 bases; unmatched junction bases: 11. The CDR3 has 16 amino acids.

This chain's CDR3 is CASSSPSGAAYEQYF. Written as DNA, the CDR3 is TGTGCCAGCAGCTCGCCTAGCGGGGCAGCCTACGAGCAGTACTTC. This rearrangement joins TRBV7-9 to TRBJ2-7; 9 nucleotides line up with TRBD2. The CDR3 has 15 amino acids. CDR1 and CDR2 (germline): SEHNR, FQNEAQ (reference sequence). Trimming cost V 4 bases and J 2 bases; bases outside gene matches: 6.

This rearrangement joins TRBV15 to TRBJ2-7; 10 bases are shared with TRBD2. Germline loops: CDR1 LNHNV, CDR2 YYDKDF (reference sequence). Germline trimming cut 1 base from V and 5 bases from J; bases unmatched to any gene: 14. The CDR3 totals 18 residues. Here the CDR3 DNA reads TGTGCCACCAGCAGAGGATTCGATCCTAGCGGGAGAATCCACGAGCAGTACTTC. Its translation is CATSRGFDPSGRIHEQYF.

This clone has just a few counts. This chain connects TRBV7-2 to TRBJ1-3, with no clear D. This CDR3 contains 15 residues. V lost 4 bases and J lost 0, with 10 bases in between. CDR1 SGHTA and CDR2 FQGNSA come from the germline V gene. The CDR3 coding sequence is TGTGCCAGCAGCTACGACAAGAGCTCTGGAAACACCATATATTTT. Translating gives CASSYDKSSGNTIYF. The complete variable domain, with remaining parts taken from reference TRBV7-2 and TRBJ1-3, reads GAGVSQSPSNKVTEKGKDVELRCDPISGHTALYWYRQSLGQGLEFLIYFQGNSAPDKSGLPSDRFSAERTGGSVSTLTIQRTQQEDSAVYLCASSYDKSSGNTIYFGEGSWLTVV.

The rearrangement links TRBV6-2 or TRBV6-3 to TRBJ1-4, with D unclear. The CDR3 length is 11 residues. V was cut by 5 bases and J by 7 bases, with 5 bases left in between. Germline V gene sequence: CDR1 MNHEY, CDR2 SVGEGT. The DNA for the CDR3 is TGTGCCAGCAGTGCGGGTGAAAAACTGTTTTTT. This translates into CASSAGEKLFF.

CDR3 protein: CASSMRAGGEQFF. The CDR3, as DNA: TGTGCCAGTAGTATGCGGGCTGGCGGTGAGCAGTTCTTC. The chain combines TRBV19 with TRBJ2-1, with a possible D match to TRBD2 (5 bases). The CDR3 spans 13 residues. The germline V and J ends were trimmed by 3 bases and 9 bases, with 12 bases remaining between them. CDR1 and CDR2 (germline): LNHDA, SQIVND (reference sequence).

The gene calls are TRBV6-5 and TRBJ2-3; 7 bases align to TRBD2. Germline V gene lookup returns CDR1 MNHEY and CDR2 SVGAGI. With V trimmed by 5 bases and J by 2 bases, 4 bases remained unmatched. The CDR3 has 14 amino acids. CDR3 sequence: CASSIGGDTDTQYF. For the CDR3, the DNA is TGTGCCAGCAGTATTGGGGGGGACACAGATACGCAGTATTTT.

The rearrangement links TRBV10-3 to TRBJ1-4; perhaps TRBD1 as D (5 bases). Trimming pared 0 bases from V and 5 bases from J, leaving 7 bases between. Per the germline V gene, CDR1 is ENHRY and CDR2 is SYGVKD. The CDR3 covers 14 residues. The DNA of the CDR3 is TGTGCCATCAGTGAGTCGCCAGGGAATGAAAAACTGTTTTTT. Its translation is CAISESPGNEKLFF.

CDR3 sequence (DNA): TGCGCCAGCAGCCAAGAGCGGGAGGTCTCCTACGAGCAGTACTTC. It translates to CASSQEREVSYEQYF. The rearrangement joins TRBV4-3 to TRBJ2-7; 8 bases map to TRBD2. The germline CDR1 and CDR2 sequences are LGHNA and YSLEER. The V and J ends lost 0 bases and 0 bases, in that order; junction bases with no gene match: 1. The CDR3 extends over 15 amino acids.

J is TRBJ1-2 and V is TRBV27, with TRBD1 matching 8 bases. V dropped 2 bases and J dropped 7; count of bases not matched to a gene: 12. Germline lookup yields CDR1 MNHEY and CDR2 SMNVEV (reference sequence). This CDR3 region has 16 residues. The CDR3 is CASSLGSGQGVFGYTF. CDR3 DNA: TGTGCCAGCAGTTTAGGTTCCGGACAGGGTGTTTTTGGCTACACCTTC.

The chain carries TRBV3-1 (or the pseudogene TRBV3-2) and TRBJ1-1, with 11 bases fitting TRBD1. CDR3 size: 16 residues. V shed 4 bases and J 7 bases; nucleotides not matched to a gene: 11. CDR1 is LGHDT, CDR2 YNNKEL, per germline (reference sequence). The CDR3, as DNA: TGTGCCAGCAGCCCATCCGGGACAGGGGGGGGCGGTGAAGCTTTCTTT. This sequence encodes CASSPSGTGGGGEAFF.

This chain connects TRBV4-2 to TRBJ2-7; D may be TRBD2 (6 bases). This CDR3 spans 17 amino acids. Germline assignment: CDR1 LGHNA and CDR2 YNFKEQ. V dropped 3 bases and J dropped 4 bases, with 22 bases sitting between them. CDR3 DNA: TGTGCCAGCAGCCACCCAGGAGGCGGGATTTCCTCGTACGAGCAGTACTTC. Amino acids: CASSHPGGGISSYEQYF.

V is TRBV10-3 and J is TRBJ2-3, with 8 bases that match TRBD2. Germline values: CDR1 ENHRY, CDR2 SYGVKD. The trim removed 7 bases at V and 0 bases at J, leaving 6 bases unmatched. This CDR3 is 15 amino acids long. CDR3 residues: CAIKRERRSTDTQYF. The CDR3 DNA follows: TGTGCCATCAAGCGGGAGCGTCGGAGCACAGATACGCAGTATTTT.

The chain couples TRBV19 to TRBJ2-1; TRBD1 matches 7 bases. Germline values: CDR1 LNHDA, CDR2 SQIVND (reference sequence). The CDR3 covers 15 residues. The J segment lost 8 bases and the V segment lost 5 bases, leaving 12 bases of the junction unmatched. CDR3 region: CASSLGQPKGDEQFF. In nucleotides, the CDR3 is TGTGCCAGTAGTTTGGGACAGCCTAAAGGCGATGAGCAGTTCTTC.

This clone was seen a few times. The chain's CDR3 is CAISERTSGIQETQYF. Written as DNA, the CDR3 is TGTGCCATCAGTGAGAGGACTAGCGGGATACAAGAGACCCAGTACTTC. The chain has TRBV10-3 and TRBJ2-5, with 12 bases aligning to TRBD2. V was clipped by 2 bases and J by 2 bases; unmatched bases: 3. Germline V CDR1 and CDR2: ENHRY, SYGVKD. The CDR3 covers 16 residues.

The V call is TRBV19, the J call TRBJ2-1; 10 bases align to TRBD2. The CDR3 extends over 14 amino acids. Germline loops: CDR1 LNHDA, CDR2 SQIVND (reference sequence). V shed 8 bases and J 6 bases; nucleotides not matched to a gene: 7. CDR3 protein: CASSSGRMGNEQFF. The DNA for the CDR3 is TGTGCCAGTTCTAGCGGGAGAATGGGCAATGAGCAGTTCTTC. The whole variable domain, remainder taken from reference TRBV19 and TRBJ2-1, is DGGITQSPKYLFRKEGQNVTLSCEQNLNHDAMYWYRQDPGQGLRLIYYSQIVNDFQKGDIAEGYSVSREKKESFPLTVTSAQKNPTAFYLCASSSGRMGNEQFFGPGTRLTVL.

The V and J genes are TRBV9 and TRBJ2-3; 12 bases are shared with TRBD2. The CDR3 runs 16 residues. Looked up from germline, CDR1 is SGDLS and CDR2 is YYNGEE. Losses at the gene ends were 2 bases for V and 1 base for J; bases not matched to a gene: 2. CDR3 bases: TGTGCCAGCAGCGTGACTAGCGGGAGTGGCACAGATACGCAGTATTTT. This codes for CASSVTSGSGTDTQYF.

The chain carries TRBV9 and TRBJ1-5; 8 bases are shared with TRBD1. J was trimmed by 4 bases and V by 2 bases; bases with no gene match: 5. Germline CDR1 is SGDLS and CDR2 is YYNGEE. CDR3 size: 15 residues. CDR3 bases: TGTGCCAGCAGCGTTGGGGGGACAGGAAATCAGCCCCAGCATTTT. Translation: CASSVGGTGNQPQHF. The whole variable domain, filled in from reference TRBV9 and TRBJ1-5, reads DSGVTQTPKHLITATGQRVTLRCSPRSGDLSVYWYQQSLDQGLQFLIQYYNGEERAKGNILERFSAQQFPDLHSELNLSSLELGDSALYFCASSVGGTGNQPQHFGDGTRLSIL.